This T cell receptor beta chain came from a study of blood T cells in healthy people across ages. Peripheral blood was drawn, approximately 9.7 milliliters per donor. Germline assignment: CDR1 DFQATT and CDR2 SNEGSKA (reference sequence). There are 16 residues in the CDR3. A remark on this clonotype: One junction end does not reproduce the germline sequence, and a read error may be involved.

It was with a sample-barcoded 5' primer and a J-beta primer mix that a second PCR of about 6 to 12 cycles was run. All samples yielded 2.5 million or more CDR3-containing paired-end reads. TCRdb called the 5' RACE reads again in MiXCR, with one record for every CDR3 protein. Of under 950,000 distinct CDR3 sequences in the sample, approximately 22% are singletons; the top ten hold about 20%. The V and J genes are TRBV20-1 and TRBJ1-5; D gene uncertain. Sequences were obtained from blood. The source of this sequence is a man aged 70-80 years in good health. CDR3 coding DNA: TGCAGTGTTCACAGAATAGGGCACCTAAGCAAGCAGCCCCAGCATTTT. This translates into CSVHRIGHLSKQPQHF.